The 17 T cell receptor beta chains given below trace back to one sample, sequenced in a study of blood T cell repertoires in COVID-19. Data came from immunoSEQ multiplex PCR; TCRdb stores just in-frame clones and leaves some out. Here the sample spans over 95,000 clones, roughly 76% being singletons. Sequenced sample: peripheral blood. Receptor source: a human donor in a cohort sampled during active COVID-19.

Here the CDR3 reads CASSVGGGLSYEQYF. Written as DNA, the CDR3 is TGTGCCAGCAGCGTAGGCGGGGGTTTATCCTACGAGCAGTACTTC. The chain carries TRBV9 and TRBJ2-7; TRBD2 aligns across 7 bases. Per germline, CDR1 SGDLS and CDR2 YYNGEE. The CDR3 is 15 residues long. Trimming cost V 0 bases and J 1 base; bases outside gene matches: 4.

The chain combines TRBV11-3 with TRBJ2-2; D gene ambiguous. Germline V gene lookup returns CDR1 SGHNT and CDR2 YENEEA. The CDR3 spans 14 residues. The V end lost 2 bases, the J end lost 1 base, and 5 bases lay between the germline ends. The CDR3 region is CASSLSVNTGELFF. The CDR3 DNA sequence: TGTGCCAGCAGCTTATCTGTGAACACCGGGGAGCTGTTTTTT. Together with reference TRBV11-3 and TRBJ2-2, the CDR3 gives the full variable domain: EAGVVQSPRYKIIEKKQPVAFWCNPISGHNTLYWYLQNLGQGPELLIRYENEEAVDDSQLPKDRFSAERLKGVDSTLKIQPAELGDSAVYLCASSLSVNTGELFFGEGSRLTVL.

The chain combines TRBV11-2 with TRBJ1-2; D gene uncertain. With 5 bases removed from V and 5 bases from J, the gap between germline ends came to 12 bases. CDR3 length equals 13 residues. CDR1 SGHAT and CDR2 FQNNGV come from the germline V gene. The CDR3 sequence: CASSKDGNYGYTF. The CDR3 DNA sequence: TGTGCCAGCAGCAAGGACGGGAATTATGGCTACACCTTC.

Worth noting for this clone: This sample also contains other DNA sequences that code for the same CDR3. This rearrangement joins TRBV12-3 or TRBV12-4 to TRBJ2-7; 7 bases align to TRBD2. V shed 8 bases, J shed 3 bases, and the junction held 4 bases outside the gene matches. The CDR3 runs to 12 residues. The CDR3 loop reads CASRGGGYEQYF. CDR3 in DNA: TGTGCCAGCCGGGGCGGGGGCTACGAGCAGTACTTC.

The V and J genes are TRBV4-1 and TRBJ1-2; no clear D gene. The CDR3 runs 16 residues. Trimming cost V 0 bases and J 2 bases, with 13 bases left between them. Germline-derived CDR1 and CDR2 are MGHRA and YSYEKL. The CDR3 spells CASSQDRGLSNYGYTF. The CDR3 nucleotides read TGCGCCAGCAGCCAAGATCGGGGATTAAGCAACTATGGCTACACCTTC.

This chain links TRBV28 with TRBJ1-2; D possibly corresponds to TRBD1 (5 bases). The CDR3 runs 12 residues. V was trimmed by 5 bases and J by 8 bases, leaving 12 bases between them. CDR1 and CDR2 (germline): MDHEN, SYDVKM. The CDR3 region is CASSTQGGGYTF. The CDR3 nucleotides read TGTGCCAGCAGTACGCAGGGAGGAGGCTACACCTTC.

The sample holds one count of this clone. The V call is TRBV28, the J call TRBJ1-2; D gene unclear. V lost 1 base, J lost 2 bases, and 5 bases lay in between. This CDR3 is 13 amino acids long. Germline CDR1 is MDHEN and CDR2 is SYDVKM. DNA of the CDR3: TGTGCCAGCAGTTTATACAGAAACTATGGCTACACCTTC. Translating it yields CASSLYRNYGYTF.

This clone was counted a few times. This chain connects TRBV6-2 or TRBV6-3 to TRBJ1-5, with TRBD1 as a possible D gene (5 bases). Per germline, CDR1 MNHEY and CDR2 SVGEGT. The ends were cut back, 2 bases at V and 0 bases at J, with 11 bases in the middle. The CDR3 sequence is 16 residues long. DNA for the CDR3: TGTGCCAGCAGTTACCCAGGGCTGTCTAGCAATCAGCCCCAGCATTTT. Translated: CASSYPGLSSNQPQHF.

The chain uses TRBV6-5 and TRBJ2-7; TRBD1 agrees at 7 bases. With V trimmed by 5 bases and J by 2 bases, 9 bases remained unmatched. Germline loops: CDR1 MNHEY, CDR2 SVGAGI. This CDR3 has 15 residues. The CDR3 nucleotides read TGTGCCAGCAGTCACGGGACAGACTGGGCCTACGAGCAGTACTTC. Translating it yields CASSHGTDWAYEQYF.

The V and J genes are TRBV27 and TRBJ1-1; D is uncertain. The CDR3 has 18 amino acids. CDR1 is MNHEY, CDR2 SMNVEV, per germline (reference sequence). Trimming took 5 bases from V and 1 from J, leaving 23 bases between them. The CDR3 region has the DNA TGTGCCAGCAGTCCCACCGCGGGGAGGTCGATCGGGAACACTGAAGCTTTCTTT. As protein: CASSPTAGRSIGNTEAFF.

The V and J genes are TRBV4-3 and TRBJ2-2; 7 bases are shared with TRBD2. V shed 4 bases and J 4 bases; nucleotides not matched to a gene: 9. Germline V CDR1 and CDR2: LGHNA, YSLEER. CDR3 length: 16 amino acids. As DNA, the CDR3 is TGCGCCAGCAGCCCATCCCCTAGCGGAGGCACCGGGGAGCTGTTTTTT. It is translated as CASSPSPSGGTGELFF.

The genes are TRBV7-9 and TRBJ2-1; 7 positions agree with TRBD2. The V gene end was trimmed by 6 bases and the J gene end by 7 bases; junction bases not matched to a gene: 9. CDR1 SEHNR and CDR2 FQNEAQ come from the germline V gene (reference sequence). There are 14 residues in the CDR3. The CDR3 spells CASSFGLAENEQFF. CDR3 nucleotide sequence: TGTGCCAGCAGTTTTGGCCTAGCGGAAAATGAGCAGTTCTTC.

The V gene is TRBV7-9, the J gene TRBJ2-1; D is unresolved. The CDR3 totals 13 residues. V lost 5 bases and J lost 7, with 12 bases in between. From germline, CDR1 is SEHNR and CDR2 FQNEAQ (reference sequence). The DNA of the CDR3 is TGTGCCAGCAGCCCCTCTAGGAGAAATGAGCAGTTCTTC. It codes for CASSPSRRNEQFF.

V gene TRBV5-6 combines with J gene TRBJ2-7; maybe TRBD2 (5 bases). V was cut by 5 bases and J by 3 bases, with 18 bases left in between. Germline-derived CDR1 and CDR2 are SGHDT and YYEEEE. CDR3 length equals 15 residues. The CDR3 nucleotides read TGTGCCAGCAGTCTACGACTAAGGGAACTCTACGAGCAGTACTTC. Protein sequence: CASSLRLRELYEQYF.

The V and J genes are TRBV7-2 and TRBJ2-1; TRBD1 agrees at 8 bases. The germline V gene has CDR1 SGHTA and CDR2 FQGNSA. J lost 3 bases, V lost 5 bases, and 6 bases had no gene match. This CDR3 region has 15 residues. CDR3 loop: CASSDDRGFYNEQFF. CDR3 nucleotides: TGTGCCAGCAGCGATGACAGGGGCTTCTACAATGAGCAGTTCTTC.

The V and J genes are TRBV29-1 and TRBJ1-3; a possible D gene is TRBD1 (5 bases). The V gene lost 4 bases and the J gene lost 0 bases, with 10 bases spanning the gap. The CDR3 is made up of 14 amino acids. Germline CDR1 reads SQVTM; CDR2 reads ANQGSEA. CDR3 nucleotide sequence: TGCAGCGTTGCCGGACAAGGCTCTGGAAACACCATATATTTT. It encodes CSVAGQGSGNTIYF.

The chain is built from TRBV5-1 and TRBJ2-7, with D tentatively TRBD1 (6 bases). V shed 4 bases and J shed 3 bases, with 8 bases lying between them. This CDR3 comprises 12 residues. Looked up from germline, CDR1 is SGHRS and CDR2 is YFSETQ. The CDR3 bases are TGCGCCAGCAGCCAGGACAGCTACGAGCAGTACTTC. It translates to CASSQDSYEQYF.